This section outlines one T cell receptor (beta chain) sequence together with its context. The data were taken from a study of blood T cell repertoires in COVID-19. Study-wide background: Samples taken during acute and convalescent COVID-19 were collected in the United States, Italy and Spain. Sources were T cells, B-cell-depleted T cells, or PBMCs; the material itself was cDNA or gDNA.

Germline V gives CDR1 SGHRS, CDR2 YFSETQ. This CDR3 comprises 18 residues. With 1 base clipped from V and 2 bases from J, the junction kept 13 bases outside the gene matches. TCRdb's table, derived via immunoSEQ multiplex PCR, lists solely in-frame clones and lacks some. The table has 110,000 to 150,000 clones, 80% seen once. This TCR was recovered from a woman aged 45-65 years with acute or convalescent COVID-19. Input material: peripheral blood. This chain uses TRBV5-1 with TRBJ1-2; 8 bases align to TRBD1. CDR3 DNA sequence: TGCGCCAGCAGCTTGTCCACAGGGGGGATTAACCTCAACTATGGCTACACCTTC. Translating gives CASSLSTGGINLNYGYTF.